A selection of T cell receptor beta chains follows, all from one sample in a study of T-cell reconstitution after alpha-beta-depleted transplantation in children. MiXCR, applied by TCRdb to the PCR reads, yields one record per CDR3 protein. This sample has almost 400,000 distinct CDR3 sequences, with 20% found just once. Sample: PBMCs from the stem cell graft donor, taken from the stem cell graft. The source is a human donor who donated a stem cell graft to a child with acute myeloid leukemia. CDR3s include the opening cysteine and the closing phenylalanine or tryptophan. D genes are given only for firm matches. Some rows mark clone size as missing; the rest say once, few, many or name a class of expanded clone.

clone size | D gene | J gene | V gene | CDR3 DNA | CDR3 protein
- | - | TRBJ1-1 | TRBV7-6 | TGTGCCAGCAGCCCGGCAGGCGGTGGAACTGAAGCTTTCTTT | CASSPAGGGTEAFF
few | - | TRBJ2-7 | TRBV20-1 | TGCAGTGCTCCAGGTGGGCTAGCTGGAGGTAGAAGCGAGCAGTACTTC | CSAPGGLAGGRSEQYF
- | TRBD2 | TRBJ2-7 | TRBV4-1 | TGCGCCAGCAGCCAAGTCGGGAGGGAAAGGCTGCGCGAGCAGTACTTC | CASSQVGRERLREQYF
- | TRBD2 | TRBJ2-3 | TRBV5-1 | TGCGCCAGCAGCTCCACACTAGCGAGGGGCACAGATACGCAGTATTTT | CASSSTLARGTDTQYF
many | - | TRBJ2-7 | TRBV5-1 | TGCGCCAGCAGCTTGGTACAGGGCTACGAGCAGTACTTC | CASSLVQGYEQYF
few | TRBD1 | TRBJ2-5 | TRBV28 | TGTGCCAGCAGCACAGGGGGGAAAGTAGGGAGAGAGACCCAGTACTTC | CASSTGGKVGRETQYF
few | TRBD2 | TRBJ2-3 | TRBV20-1 | TGCAGTGCCGAAAGACTAGCGGGAAGCCCAGATACGCAGTATTTT | CSAERLAGSPDTQYF
few | TRBD2 | TRBJ2-1 | TRBV12-3/TRBV12-4 | TGTGCCAGCAGTTCCCCGACTAGCGGGAGGCCCTCCTACAATGAGCAGTTCTTC | CASSSPTSGRPSYNEQFF
many | TRBD1 | TRBJ1-1 | TRBV6-1 | TGTGCCAGCAGACCAGGACAGGGCACCACTGAAGCTTTCTTT | CASRPGQGTTEAFF
few | - | TRBJ2-3 | TRBV28 | TGTGCCAGCAGTGTAGAACAGGGAATGGATACGCAGTATTTT | CASSVEQGMDTQYF
many | TRBD1 | TRBJ1-2 | TRBV19 | TGTGCCAGTAGCCCTAACAGGGGAGGTGGCTACACCTTC | CASSPNRGGGYTF
few | - | TRBJ2-1 | TRBV10-3 | TGTGCCATCAGTGACGGGGACCAAGACAATGAGCAGTTCTTC | CAISDGDQDNEQFF
- | - | TRBJ2-7 | TRBV4-3 | TGCGCCAGCAGCCAAGAGCTGGCCTACGAGCAGTACTTC | CASSQELAYEQYF
- | - | TRBJ1-2 | TRBV5-1 | TGCGCCAGCAGCTTATTTACAGAGAACTATGGCTACACCTTC | CASSLFTENYGYTF
few | - | TRBJ1-2 | TRBV6-5 | TGTGCCAGCAGCCGGACAGTGGGTGACTACACCTTC | CASSRTVGDYTF
few | TRBD2 | TRBJ2-1 | TRBV7-2 | TGTGCCAGCAGCTTTAGCGGGAGGGTATCGGAGCAGTTCTTC | CASSFSGRVSEQFF
- | TRBD2 | TRBJ2-1 | TRBV7-3 | TGTGCCAGCAGCTTGGACGTCGGAGCGGGAGGGGATGAGCAGTTCTTC | CASSLDVGAGGDEQFF
- | TRBD2 | TRBJ2-3 | TRBV29-1 | TGCAGCGTTGAAGATCTGGCGGAGCGGGAGGGCCCTGCAGATACGCAGTATTTT | CSVEDLAEREGPADTQYF
- | TRBD1 | TRBJ1-5 | TRBV10-3 | TGTGCCATCAGTCAGGGACAGGGGCCCCAAGATGCCCAGCATTTT | CAISQGQGPQDAQHF
many | - | TRBJ2-2 | TRBV19 | TGTGCCAGTACTGGACAGCGGGGCTACACCGGGGAGCTGTTTTTT | CASTGQRGYTGELFF
many | - | TRBJ2-3 | TRBV20-1 | TGCAGTGCTTCATTAGCGGCCGAGGATACGCAGTATTTT | CSASLAAEDTQYF
many | - | TRBJ1-1 | TRBV20-1 | TGCAGTGCTAGTTGGCAGTCTGAAGCTTTCTTT | CSASWQSEAFF
- | - | TRBJ2-5 | TRBV28 | TGTGCCAGCAGTTTCGGGGCTCTCGAGACCCAGTACTTC | CASSFGALETQYF
- | - | TRBJ2-3 | TRBV20-1 | TGCAGTGCTCGACCCCCGGGAGCGGCAGATACGCAGTATTTT | CSARPPGAADTQYF
few | - | TRBJ1-4 | TRBV27 | TGTGCCAGCAGTCCAAACGACGAAGGCCATAGTCTTGAAAAACTGTTTTTT | CASSPNDEGHSLEKLFF
- | - | TRBJ1-1 | TRBV7-2 | TGTGCCAGCAGCCCCCGGCAGGTACTGAACACTGAAGCTTTCTTT | CASSPRQVLNTEAFF
- | - | TRBJ2-5 | TRBV12-3/TRBV12-4 | TGTGCCAGCAGTTTCGGTACGGGAGTAGAGACCCAGTACTTC | CASSFGTGVETQYF
many | - | TRBJ2-7 | TRBV20-1 | TGCAGTGCTAGTTTTCGACAGCCGGGCTCCTACGAGCAGTACTTC | CSASFRQPGSYEQYF
- | TRBD2 | TRBJ2-3 | TRBV10-3 | TGTGCCATCAGTGGGGCGGGAGCCGAGTCCGGCACAGATACGCAGTATTTT | CAISGAGAESGTDTQYF
few | TRBD1 | TRBJ2-7 | TRBV6-6 | TGTGCCAGTACCGGGACAGGCTACGAGCAGTACTTC | CASTGTGYEQYF
few | - | TRBJ2-7 | TRBV10-3 | TGTGCCATCAGTGAGTCGATGGCAGGGCCATACGAGCAGTACTTC | CAISESMAGPYEQYF
- | TRBD1 | TRBJ2-2 | TRBV4-3 | TGCGCCAGCAGCCAAGAAGTCGGGACAGGGGGCGCGTTCACCGGGGAGCTGTTTTTT | CASSQEVGTGGAFTGELFF
- | - | TRBJ2-7 | TRBV28 | TGTGCCAGCCAGGGATCCGGGATGGGAGCGAATCCCTACGAGCAGTACTTC | CASQGSGMGANPYEQYF
- | TRBD2 | TRBJ2-1 | TRBV12-5 | TGTGCTAGTGGGCTGACTAGCGGGAGTCACAATGAGCAGTTCTTC | CASGLTSGSHNEQFF
- | - | TRBJ1-5 | TRBV27 | TGTGCCAGCAGGAGGGATCCGAGCAATCAGCCCCAGCATTTT | CASRRDPSNQPQHF
- | TRBD2 | TRBJ2-1 | TRBV27 | TGTGCCAGCAGTCGGACTAGCGGGCGCAGCTCCTACAATGAGCAGTTCTTC | CASSRTSGRSSYNEQFF
- | - | TRBJ1-2 | TRBV12-3/TRBV12-4 | TGTGCCAGCAGCCGGGACGGATACTATGGCTACACCTTC | CASSRDGYYGYTF
- | TRBD2 | TRBJ2-2 | TRBV5-1 | TGCGCCAGCAGCTTGGCGAGCGGGAACGCCGGGGAGCTGTTTTTT | CASSLASGNAGELFF
- | - | TRBJ2-2 | TRBV4-2 | TGTGCCAGCAGCCGCGGGAAAACCCTAATCACCGGGGAGCTGTTTTTT | CASSRGKTLITGELFF
- | TRBD2 | TRBJ2-1 | TRBV24-1 | TGTGCCACCAGTGATTCCCTAGCGGGAAGCTACAATGAGCAGTTCTTC | CATSDSLAGSYNEQFF
few | - | TRBJ2-1 | TRBV5-1 | TGCGCCAGCAGCCTTACACAGGGGGGGAATGAGCAGTTCTTC | CASSLTQGGNEQFF
few | - | TRBJ2-3 | TRBV20-1 | TGCAGTGGAAGGCTTAGCACAGATACGCAGTATTTT | CSGRLSTDTQYF
- | TRBD2 | TRBJ2-7 | TRBV27 | TGTGCCACTCAACTAGCGGGAGGGCTGGGCCACGAGCAGTACTTC | CATQLAGGLGHEQYF
few | - | TRBJ2-1 | TRBV7-2 | TGTGCCAGCAGCTTAGACCGGGGGTATGAGCAGTTCTTC | CASSLDRGYEQFF
- | - | TRBJ2-1 | TRBV5-1 | TGCGCCAGCATGGGCCCCCCGCTACGAGGGTTCGATGAGCAGTTCTTC | CASMGPPLRGFDEQFF
few | - | TRBJ1-4 | TRBV20-1 | TGCAGTGTCCCCCGGGCCGGAAAACTGTTTTTT | CSVPRAGKLFF
- | TRBD1 | TRBJ1-1 | TRBV3-1 | TGTGCCAGCAGCTATAACCACAGGGGCACTGAAGCTTTCTTT | CASSYNHRGTEAFF
many | - | TRBJ2-5 | TRBV12-3/TRBV12-4 | TGTGCCAGCAGCTTTGGTAGGGCGGAGACCCAGTACTTC | CASSFGRAETQYF
- | TRBD2 | TRBJ2-5 | TRBV9 | TGTGCCAGCAGCGTAACTAGCGGGGTCCAAGAGACCCAGTACTTC | CASSVTSGVQETQYF
few | TRBD1 | TRBJ2-1 | TRBV10-2 | TGCGCCACCGAGACAGGGGGTTGGAATGAGCAGTTCTTC | CATETGGWNEQFF
- | - | TRBJ2-7 | TRBV12-3/TRBV12-4 | TGTGCCAGCAGTCCCGGACACGACTTCTACGAGCAGTACTTC | CASSPGHDFYEQYF